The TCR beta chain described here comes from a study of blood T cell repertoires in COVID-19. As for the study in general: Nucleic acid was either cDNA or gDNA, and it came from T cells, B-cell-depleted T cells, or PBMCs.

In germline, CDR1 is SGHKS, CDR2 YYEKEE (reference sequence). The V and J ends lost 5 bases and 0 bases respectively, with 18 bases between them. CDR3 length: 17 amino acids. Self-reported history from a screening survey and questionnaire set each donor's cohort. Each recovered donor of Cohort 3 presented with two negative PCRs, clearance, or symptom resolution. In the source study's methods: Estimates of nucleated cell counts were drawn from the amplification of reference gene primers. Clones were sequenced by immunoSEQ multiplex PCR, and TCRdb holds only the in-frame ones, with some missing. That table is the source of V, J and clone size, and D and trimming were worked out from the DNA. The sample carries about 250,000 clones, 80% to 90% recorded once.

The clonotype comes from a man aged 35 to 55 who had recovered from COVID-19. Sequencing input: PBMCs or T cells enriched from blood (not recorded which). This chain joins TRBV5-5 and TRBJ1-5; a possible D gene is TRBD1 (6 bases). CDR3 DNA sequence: TGTGCCAGCAGTCCGTCGGTGGGGGCTTATAGCAATCAGCCCCAGCATTTT. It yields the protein CASSPSVGAYSNQPQHF.